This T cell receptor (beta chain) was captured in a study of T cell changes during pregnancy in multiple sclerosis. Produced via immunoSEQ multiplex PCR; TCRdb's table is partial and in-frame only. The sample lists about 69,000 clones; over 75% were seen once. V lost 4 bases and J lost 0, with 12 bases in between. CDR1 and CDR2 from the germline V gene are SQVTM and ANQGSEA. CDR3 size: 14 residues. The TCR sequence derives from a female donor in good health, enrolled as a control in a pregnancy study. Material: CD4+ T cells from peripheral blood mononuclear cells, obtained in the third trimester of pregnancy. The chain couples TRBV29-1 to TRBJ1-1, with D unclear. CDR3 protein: CSVVVPQMNTEAFF. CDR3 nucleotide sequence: TGCAGCGTTGTCGTCCCCCAGATGAACACTGAAGCTTTCTTT.